These T cell receptor beta chains were read from a single sample in a study of tumor-infiltrating lymphocytes in primary liver carcinoma. TCRdb redid the calling of the multiplex PCR reads with MiXCR, one entry per CDR3 protein. The table records fewer than 250,000 distinct CDR3 sequences, just under 85% of them present only once. What was sequenced was tumor tissue from primary liver carcinoma. The receptor source for this set is a man in his forties with primary liver carcinoma and hepatitis B virus infection. Each CDR3 is given without its conserved first and last residue. The order of the fields is V gene, CDR3 length, J gene, CDR3 protein.

>TRBV4-3|15|TRBJ2-1
ASSPRGSLAGNNEWF
>TRBV5-5|13|TRBJ2-3
ASILIRGGTDTQY
>TRBV11-2|10|TRBJ2-7
ACSPGGYEQY
>TRBV6-5|16|TRBJ1-4
ASSYSGRTGGKNEKLF
>TRBV12-3/TRBV12-4|12|TRBJ1-1
TSTPGRQNTEAF
>TRBV6-5|13|TRBJ2-3
ISNPGLTGTDTQY
>TRBV6-2/TRBV6-3|13|TRBJ2-7
ASSYSVGGQNEQY
>TRBV28|15|TRBJ2-7
ASSYYYRDRGTYEQY
>TRBV29-1|13|TRBJ2-6
SAGGADSGANFLT
>TRBV5-1|13|TRBJ2-4
ASSLRGFEKNIQY
>TRBV2|13|TRBJ2-5
ASSESWSGQETQY
>TRBV6-1|12|TRBJ2-7
ASGEARVSYEQY
>TRBV29-1|10|TRBJ2-1
SVRSVINEQF
>TRBV28|13|TRBJ2-3
TSSLAGGTTDSQY